The 13 T cell receptor beta chains below were found in one sample sequenced in a study of blood T cells in healthy people across ages. For the second PCR, which ran for about 6 to 12 cycles, a sample-barcoded 5' primer and a J-beta primer mix were used. Using its own MiXCR run on the 5' RACE reads, TCRdb lists one record per CDR3 protein. The data show 1.5 million to 2 million distinct CDR3 sequences, about 28% seen once. Sequencing was performed on blood. The source of these receptors is a woman aged 25 to 45 in good health.

About this clonotype itself: A much larger clone sits a single nucleotide away, making a read error possible. V gene TRBV28 combines with J gene TRBJ1-5; D unclear. Trimming took off 6 bases at V and 7 bases at J, with 16 bases between the two ends. CDR3 size: 14 residues. Germline V gene data show CDR1 as MDHEN and CDR2 as SYDVKM. CDR3 sequence: CASSPEGIGQPQHF. DNA for the CDR3: TGTGCCAGCAGCCCTGAAGGGATCGGCCAGCCCCAGCATTTT.

This clonotype was seen once. The chain uses TRBV6-5 and TRBJ2-2; TRBD1 matches 8 bases. The length of the CDR3 is 15 residues. Germline-derived CDR1 and CDR2 are MNHEY and SVGAGI. Trimming took 8 bases from V and 5 from J; bases not matched to a gene: 10. This CDR3 is CASSFETGVTGELFF. The CDR3 DNA reads TGTGCCAGCTCCTTTGAGACAGGGGTGACCGGGGAGCTGTTTTTT.

The chain carries TRBV6-5 and TRBJ2-7, with a weak D call TRBD1 (6 bases). The CDR3 runs 17 residues. Germline lookup yields CDR1 MNHEY and CDR2 SVGAGI. V dropped 0 bases and J dropped 0 bases, with 15 bases sitting between them. The CDR3 DNA sequence: TGTGCCAGCAGTTACTCGTGGGGCCAGGGGCCCTCCTACGAGCAGTACTTC. Its translation is CASSYSWGQGPSYEQYF.

The chain employs TRBV4-2 and TRBJ2-1, with 11 bases aligning to TRBD2. CDR3 length: 19 residues. Looked up from germline, CDR1 is LGHNA and CDR2 is YNFKEQ. The V gene end was trimmed by 0 bases and the J gene end by 5 bases; junction bases not matched to a gene: 12. The CDR3 region is CASSQELAGASRINNEQFF. CDR3 in DNA: TGTGCCAGCAGCCAAGAACTAGCGGGGGCCTCCCGGATAAACAATGAGCAGTTCTTC.

This clonotype has a count of ten or more. This rearrangement joins TRBV11-2 to TRBJ2-1, with unresolved D. The ends were cut back, 4 bases at V and 5 bases at J, with 12 bases in the middle. The CDR3 totals 14 residues. Germline V gene lookup returns CDR1 SGHAT and CDR2 FQNNGV. CDR3 in DNA: TGTGCCAGCAGCTATCTGTCCCTAAACAATGAGCAGTTCTTC. It specifies CASSYLSLNNEQFF.

The chain combines TRBV15 with TRBJ1-5; D remains unclear. Germline-derived CDR1 and CDR2 are LNHNV and YYDKDF (reference sequence). The V gene lost 0 bases and the J gene lost 4 bases, with 7 bases spanning the gap. The length of the CDR3 is 14 residues. DNA of the CDR3: TGTGCCACCAGCAGAGATCGGGGTAATCAGCCCCAGCATTTT. Protein sequence: CATSRDRGNQPQHF.

This sequence joins TRBV7-9 and TRBJ2-5; TRBD2 is a possible D gene (5 bases). The length of the CDR3 is 17 residues. Trimming cost V 4 bases and J 0 bases, with 18 bases left between them. Germline-derived CDR1 and CDR2 are SEHNR and FQNEAQ (reference sequence). The CDR3 is CASSSRKMTGYQETQYF. The CDR3 nucleotides are TGTGCCAGCAGCTCGAGGAAAATGACGGGGTACCAAGAGACCCAGTACTTC. The full variable domain, rest sourced from reference TRBV7-9 and TRBJ2-5, is DTGVSQNPRHKITKRGQNVTFRCDPISEHNRLYWYRQTLGQGPEFLTYFQNEAQLEKSRLLSDRFSAERPKGSFSTLEIQRTEQGDSAMYLCASSSRKMTGYQETQYFGPGTRLLVL.

V is TRBV6-5 and J is TRBJ2-2, with 9 nucleotides matching TRBD2. The CDR3 is 15 residues long. CDR1 is MNHEY and CDR2 is SVGAGI in the germline V gene. The V segment lost 6 bases and the J segment 6 bases; nucleotides outside the gene matches: 8. CDR3 sequence: CASSLGTSSPGELFF. CDR3 coding DNA: TGTGCCAGCAGCCTCGGGACTAGCAGCCCCGGGGAGCTGTTTTTT.

This clonotype was counted ten times or more. The gene calls are TRBV6-5 and TRBJ2-7; D is unclear. Germline V lookup: CDR1 MNHEY, CDR2 SVGAGI. This CDR3 comprises 13 residues. Trimming took off 0 bases at V and 1 base at J, with 4 bases between the two ends. The CDR3 nucleotides read TGTGCCAGCAGTTACTCCTCTTCCTACGAGCAGTACTTC. Translating gives CASSYSSSYEQYF.

Many counts were recorded for this clonotype. V and J are TRBV6-2 or TRBV6-3 and TRBJ2-7; D gene ambiguous. Germline V CDR1 and CDR2: MNHEY, SVGEGT. Deletions cut 6 bases from V and 7 bases from J, with 10 bases between. The CDR3 consists of 11 residues. The CDR3 DNA reads TGTGCCAGCAGCAATCCTACGGAGCAGTACTTC. This translates into CASSNPTEQYF.

The V gene is TRBV9, the J gene TRBJ2-1, with D tentatively TRBD1 (8 bases). Germline V gene lookup returns CDR1 SGDLS and CDR2 YYNGEE. The CDR3 extends over 14 amino acids. The V end was cut by 0 bases, the J end by 8 bases, with 12 bases between. CDR3 in amino acids: CASSVGGGQDEQFF. CDR3 sequence (DNA): TGTGCCAGCAGCGTAGGGGGGGGACAGGATGAGCAGTTCTTC.

The V call is TRBV7-9, the J call TRBJ1-2; 11 bases are shared with TRBD1. V was clipped by 5 bases and J by 4 bases; unmatched bases: 6. The CDR3 is made up of 15 amino acids. Germline V gene data show CDR1 as SEHNR and CDR2 as FQNEAQ (reference sequence). CDR3 sequence reads: CASSPWDRGSYGYTF. For the CDR3, the DNA is TGTGCCAGCAGCCCATGGGACAGGGGGTCCTATGGCTACACCTTC.

The table lists this clonotype with a few counts. The chain is built from TRBV6-1 and TRBJ1-2; D is unresolved. V lost 7 bases and J lost 1, with 16 bases in between. This CDR3 is 15 amino acids long. The germline V gene has CDR1 MNHNS and CDR2 SASEGT. CDR3 amino acids: CASNPIKGNNYGYTF. The DNA of the CDR3 is TGTGCCAGCAACCCCATTAAAGGAAATAACTATGGCTACACCTTC.